The rows below give T cell receptor beta chains drawn from one sample of a study of molecular identifiers for immune sequencing clone quantification. TCRdb recomputed calls from the PCR reads with MiXCR, one row per CDR3 protein. Among roughly 630,000 distinct CDR3 sequences listed, about 25% were seen once. Sequencing used naive CD8+ T cells from blood, with Jurkat cell RNA spiked in. The receptors stem from a human donor in good health. Some libraries in this study had Jurkat cell RNA spiked in. The CDR3 runs from the conserved cysteine through the conserved F or W. The order of the fields is J gene, D gene, clone size, V gene, CDR3 DNA, CDR3 protein. A D gene is named only where the DNA matches it firmly. Clone size is given for some rows only: seen once, a few or many times, or a class if the clone is expanded.

j_call: TRBJ1-5; d_call: .; clone_size: few; v_call: TRBV20-1; cdr3_nt: TGCAGTGCTAGAACTTCAGGGTGGTCACAGCCCCAGCATTTT; cdr3_aa: CSARTSGWSQPQHF
j_call: TRBJ2-1; d_call: TRBD2; clone_size: few; v_call: TRBV5-1; cdr3_nt: TGCGCCAGCAGCTTACGAAGCGGGGGGAACTACAATGAGCAGTTCTTC; cdr3_aa: CASSLRSGGNYNEQFF
j_call: TRBJ1-4; d_call: .; clone_size: .; v_call: TRBV12-3/TRBV12-4; cdr3_nt: TGTGCCAGCAGTGGGACATTGGCAACTAATGAAAAACTGTTTTTT; cdr3_aa: CASSGTLATNEKLFF
j_call: TRBJ2-6; d_call: TRBD2; clone_size: many; v_call: TRBV7-9; cdr3_nt: TGTGCCAGCAGCTTTACAATAGCGGGATCGGCCAACGTCCTGACTTTC; cdr3_aa: CASSFTIAGSANVLTF
j_call: TRBJ1-6; d_call: .; clone_size: few; v_call: TRBV27; cdr3_nt: TGTGCCAGCAGTTTAGGCCCGGGGGGTAATTCACCCCTCCACTTT; cdr3_aa: CASSLGPGGNSPLHF
j_call: TRBJ1-1; d_call: .; clone_size: .; v_call: TRBV27; cdr3_nt: TGTGCCAGCAGTCCTTTACTCGCGTCCTCACCCCACACTGAAGCTTTCTTT; cdr3_aa: CASSPLLASSPHTEAFF
j_call: TRBJ1-2; d_call: TRBD1; clone_size: many; v_call: TRBV18; cdr3_nt: TGTGCCAGCTCACCAACAGGACAGGGGACTATGGACTACACCTTC; cdr3_aa: CASSPTGQGTMDYTF
j_call: TRBJ2-7; d_call: .; clone_size: many; v_call: TRBV3-1; cdr3_nt: TGTGCCAGCAGCCAAGATTTTTCGTGGGCCCAGAACTTC; cdr3_aa: CASSQDFSWAQNF
j_call: TRBJ1-1; d_call: .; clone_size: .; v_call: TRBV12-3/TRBV12-4; cdr3_nt: TGTGCCCGCCGTCCCTCCCCCGTCACTGAAGCTTTCTTT; cdr3_aa: CARRPSPVTEAFF
j_call: TRBJ1-1; d_call: TRBD1; clone_size: .; v_call: TRBV27; cdr3_nt: TGTGCCAGCAGTTCCTACCGGGACAGGGTATTTGGCGAAGCTTTCTTT; cdr3_aa: CASSSYRDRVFGEAFF
j_call: TRBJ1-5; d_call: .; clone_size: few; v_call: TRBV7-9; cdr3_nt: TGTGCCAGCAGCTTAGGTCCCGCTAGATCACAAGCTAATCAGCCCCAGCATTTT; cdr3_aa: CASSLGPARSQANQPQHF
j_call: TRBJ2-1; d_call: .; clone_size: .; v_call: TRBV30; cdr3_nt: TGTGCCTGGAGTGTCGGGGGAGCTAACAATGAGCAGTTCTTC; cdr3_aa: CAWSVGGANNEQFF